This TCR beta chain was retrieved from a study of vaccination and CD4 T cells after COVID-19. The overall study: Two Hispanic individuals were among six male and four female convalescent patients. Blood was drawn a median roughly 67 days post second dose, range 14 to 241. Overlapping spike peptides of SARS-CoV-2, HCoV-NL63, HCoV-OC43 and HCoV-229E were used, and cells were stimulated with them. Controls used CEFX viral epitopes (positive), HIV-1 Nef peptides (negative), or no peptide.

Treatment of the sample: roughly 10-day PBMC culture with coronavirus spike peptide pools or control peptides (ViraFEST assay). The CDR3 is made up of 13 amino acids. V lost 0 bases, J lost 6 bases, and 6 bases lay in between. Germline CDR1 reads LGHNA; CDR2 reads YNFKEQ. Sequenced with the Oncomine TCR Beta short-read assay was DNA taken from cultured CD4+ T cells. TCRdb recomputed calls from the PCR reads with MiXCR, one row per CDR3 protein. The table has about 18,000 distinct CDR3 sequences, over 45% seen once; the top ten hold approximately 17%. This clonotype is medium-sized in the sample. Its target is not known.

Specimen: CD4+ T cells from blood, cultured in vitro, collected before SARS-CoV-2 vaccination. This chain links TRBV4-2 with TRBJ1-5; no firm D call. This TCR came from a human donor who had recovered from COVID-19. Here the CDR3 DNA reads TGTGCCAGCAGCCAAGACCTGCTTCAGCCCCAGCATTTT. Its protein is CASSQDLLQPQHF.